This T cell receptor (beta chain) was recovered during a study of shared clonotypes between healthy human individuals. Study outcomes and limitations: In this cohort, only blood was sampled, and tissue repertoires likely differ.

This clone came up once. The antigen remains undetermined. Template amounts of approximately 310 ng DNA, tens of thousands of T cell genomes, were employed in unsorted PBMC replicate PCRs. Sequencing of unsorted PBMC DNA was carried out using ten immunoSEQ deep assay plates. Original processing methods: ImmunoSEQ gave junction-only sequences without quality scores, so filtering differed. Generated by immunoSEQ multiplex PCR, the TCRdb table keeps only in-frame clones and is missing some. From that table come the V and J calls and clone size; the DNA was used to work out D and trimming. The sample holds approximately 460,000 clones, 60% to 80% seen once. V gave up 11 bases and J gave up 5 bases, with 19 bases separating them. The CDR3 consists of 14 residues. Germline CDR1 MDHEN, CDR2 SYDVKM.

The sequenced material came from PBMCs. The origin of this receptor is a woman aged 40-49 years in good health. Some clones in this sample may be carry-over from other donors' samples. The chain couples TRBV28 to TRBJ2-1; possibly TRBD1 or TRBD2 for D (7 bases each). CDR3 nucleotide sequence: TGTGCCGAGGGGGCTAGCGGCCGACACAATGAGCAGTTCTTC. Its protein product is CAEGASGRHNEQFF. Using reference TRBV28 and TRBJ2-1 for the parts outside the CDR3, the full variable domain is DVKVTQSSRYLVKRTGEKVFLECVQDMDHENMFWYRQDPGLGLRLIYFSYDVKMKEKGDIPEGYSVSREKKERFSLILESASTNQTSMYLCAEGASGRHNEQFFGPGTRLTVL.